The rows below give T cell receptor beta chains drawn from one sample of a study of cytomegalovirus exposure and HLA in healthy donors. The method was immunoSEQ multiplex PCR; TCRdb's version includes in-frame clones alone and lacks a portion of them. This table holds about 280,000 clones, 85% to 90% found once. Input material: PBMCs. These TCRs come from a woman aged 18-29 years in good health and CMV-seronegative. Each CDR3 is given without its conserved first and last residue. The order of the fields is clone size, J gene, D gene, V gene, CDR3 protein. The D gene is left open where the match is weak. Expanded clones are given a class, and other clones once, few, many or no size at all.

. TRBJ1-2 TRBD1 TRBV9 ASSVGGGGYT
few TRBJ2-1 TRBD2 TRBV4-1 ASTSGGPRSYNEQF
. TRBJ1-5 . TRBV5-1 ASSLEAGTYQPQH
. TRBJ2-5 TRBD2 TRBV5-1 ASSFSSGGAQETQY
. TRBJ1-1 . TRBV6-6 ASTPLTEAF
. TRBJ2-3 TRBD2 TRBV2 ASASGGALTDTQY
once TRBJ2-7 . TRBV6-5 ASSPGTSDFNEQY
. TRBJ1-1 . TRBV25-1 ASSEYGQKAMNTEAF
. TRBJ2-1 TRBD2 TRBV6-4 ASSDSGGKTDEQF
. TRBJ2-1 . TRBV27 ASSRPNPGFGDEQF
. TRBJ2-3 . TRBV5-1 ASSYLARGTDTQY
. TRBJ2-3 TRBD1 TRBV27 ASTPLDRGSTDTQY
. TRBJ2-1 . TRBV9 ASSVATPNEQF
. TRBJ1-5 TRBD1 TRBV5-1 ASSEGQDSNQPQH
. TRBJ2-1 TRBD2 TRBV10-1 ASSESREEQF
. TRBJ2-1 . TRBV5-5 ASSLWQRNSYNEQF
. TRBJ1-2 TRBD1 TRBV27 ASSLYRGDPYGYT
once TRBJ2-7 . TRBV13 ASSLGRYEQY
. TRBJ1-5 TRBD1 TRBV5-6 ASSSYRGKQPQH
few TRBJ1-2 . TRBV5-1 ASSLRGQGYT
. TRBJ2-5 TRBD1 TRBV11-2 ASSLDPDREETQY
. TRBJ2-3 . TRBV9 ASSVWGGTDTQY
few TRBJ1-2 . TRBV6-5 ASIYSPRNGYT
. TRBJ1-2 . TRBV30 AWNDDVGRYGYT
. TRBJ2-1 TRBD2 TRBV5-1 ASSLARSLAGGQDEQF
. TRBJ2-1 . TRBV7-3 ASSTGQGLGNEQF
. TRBJ1-1 . TRBV2 ASAGTFEAF
. TRBJ2-5 TRBD1 TRBV10-1 ASSPGQGSVETQY
. TRBJ2-1 . TRBV9 ASSVELYNEQF
. TRBJ2-2 . TRBV5-6 ASSPWTANTGELF
. TRBJ2-7 TRBD1 TRBV13 ASSFRQGAPNEQY
. TRBJ1-1 . TRBV18 ASSPWSEATEAF
. TRBJ2-2 . TRBV7-6 ASSSTGTITGELF
. TRBJ1-3 . TRBV12-2 ASRLVVQGSGNTIY
. TRBJ2-1 . TRBV7-2 ASSLALGGGPYNEQF
. TRBJ2-7 . TRBV2 ASRGGTLSSYEQY